The T cell receptor beta chain described here comes from a study of shared clonotypes between healthy human individuals. About the study: Samples came from two female and a few male donors aged 18 to 49. Study outcomes and limitations: The low donor count limited represented genetic and exposure-history diversity. Apart from blood, nothing was sampled; tissue repertoires likely differ.

The V end lost 11 bases, the J end lost 7 bases, and 14 bases lay between the germline ends. From germline, CDR1 is LNHNV and CDR2 YYDKDF (reference sequence). The CDR3 length is 12 residues. Here immunoSEQ multiplex PCR was the method, and the copy in TCRdb shows in-frame clones only, minus some. The data show roughly 490,000 clones, 60% to 85% seen once. Some 92 million PBMCs went into genomic DNA for unsorted samples. As to this clone: Its antigen remains unknown.

This chain connects TRBV15 to TRBJ1-4; D possibly corresponds to TRBD1 (6 bases). The source material was PBMCs. The TCR was taken from a woman aged 40 to 50 in good health. Some clones in this sample may be carry-over from other donors' samples. The CDR3 region has the DNA TGTGCCTCCGCCAGGGGAAGTGAAAAACTGTTTTTT. Its protein product is CASARGSEKLFF. The full variable domain, its missing parts supplied by reference TRBV15 and TRBJ1-4, is DAMVIQNPRYQVTQFGKPVTLSCSQTLNHNVMYWYQQKSSQAPKLLFHYYDKDFNNEADTPDNFQSRRPNTSFCFLDIRSPGLGDTAMYLCASARGSEKLFFGSGTQLSVL.